This T cell receptor beta chain originates from a study of blood T cells in healthy people across ages. Samples had at least 6 million PBMCs isolated from them. Combining a sample-barcoded 5' primer with a J-beta primer mix, a second PCR ran for roughly 6 to 12 cycles. TCRdb itself ran the 5' RACE reads through MiXCR, one entry per CDR3 protein. The sample contains 630,000 or so distinct CDR3 sequences, about 28% of which appear only once. Germline V gene sequence: CDR1 SEHNR, CDR2 FQNEAQ (reference sequence). J lost 5 bases, V lost 3 bases, and 7 bases had no gene match. CDR3 length: 15 residues. Sequencing used blood. V is TRBV7-9 and J is TRBJ2-3, with 8 bases that match TRBD2. The receptor's source is a woman aged 80 or over in good health. The CDR3 loop is CASSFQAGDRDTQYF. The CDR3, as DNA: TGTGCCAGCAGCTTTCAAGCGGGAGATCGAGATACGCAGTATTTT.